This entry describes one TCR beta chain. Its antigen is not yet known. Base qualities are not provided; no much larger clone lies one nucleotide away. The CDR3 runs 21 amino acids, cysteine and phenylalanine included. Just CDR3 DNA is preserved here, 63 bases in frame from base 1. In the germline V gene, CDR1 corresponds to SNHLY and CDR2 to FYNNEI. Trimmed from V: 3 bases; trimmed from J: 0 bases; junction bases lacking a gene match: 18. These data come from a study of blood T cell repertoires in COVID-19 (dated by TCRdb to 2019 to 2021). With regard to the full study: Samples covering the acute and convalescent phases of COVID-19 were provided by collaborators in the United States, Italy and Spain. The repertoires were released in a freely available public database intended as a resource for research on the immune response to SARS-CoV-2. The sample metadata nearly always contained a de-identified subject ID, COVID-19 status, age in years and sex. Where available, HLA class I and class II types were taken from metadata supplied by the sample provider and were not determined by assay-based typing. The prospective study material was composed of cDNA or gDNA derived from T cells, B-cell-depleted T cells, or PBMCs. The dataset comprised deeply sampled blood TCRbeta repertoires from subjects exposed to, actively infected with, or recovered from COVID-19. The samples were drawn from the first 160 participants of the ongoing ImmuneRACE study and from 950 to 1,500 subjects provided by 6 global collaborators.

Each collaborating institution followed its own protocols to collect whole blood in K2EDTA tubes. For TCRbeta analysis, collaborator samples were shipped as frozen whole blood, as isolated PBMCs, or as DNA extracted from either sample type. What the study reported, not specific to this receptor: The quantity of clinical and demographic metadata differed by source and by participant and was supplied without curation.

TCRbeta CDR3 regions were amplified from genomic DNA using the immunoSEQ Assay, a bias-controlled multiplex PCR. The authors processed their data as follows. The number of nucleated cells in each sample was estimated from the amplification of reference gene primers within the assay. To quantify the absolute abundance of each unique TCRbeta CDR3 rearrangement, sequence reads were collapsed and filtered. Productive Simpson clonality was computed per sample as the square root of Simpson's diversity index over productive rearrangements. What TCRdb holds here is the immuneACCESS table cut down to in-frame rearrangements. Part of the clones is not present; checked against another copy, under half of the missing clones reflect an unresolved V gene, and the others are unexplained. The V and J calls and clone size are taken from that table; D and trimming were inferred from the DNA. The sample table contains 90,000 to 150,000 clones; only one count was recorded for approximately 90% of them. Roughly a quarter of the sample is taken by the ten largest.

The sequence was obtained from a man in his 70s with active or convalescent COVID-19. This chain is built from TRBV2 and TRBJ2-3, with 10 central nucleotides matching TRBD2. Material for sequencing was peripheral blood. The CDR3: CASSDRSLRRTSGQSTDTQYF. DNA sequence: TGTGCCAGCAGTGATCGGAGCCTTAGGCGGACTAGCGGCCAGAGCACAGATACGCAGTATTTT. Reference TRBV2 and TRBJ2-3 genes cover what lies past the CDR3, so the full variable domain is EPEVTQTPSHQVTQMGQEVILRCVPISNHLYFYWYRQILGQKVEFLVSFYNNEISEKSEIFDDQFSVERPDGSNFTLKIRSTKLEDSAMYFCASSDRSLRRTSGQSTDTQYFGPGTRLTVL.